The 13 T cell receptor beta chains in this list originate from one sample, sequenced in a study of T-cell reconstitution after alpha-beta-depleted transplantation in children. The library targeted TCRbeta and was prepared with unique molecular identifiers. MiXCR was run by TCRdb on the PCR reads, yielding one entry per CDR3 protein. Of around 600,000 distinct CDR3 sequences listed, under 30% are singletons. Sequencing used PBMCs, mostly from graft donor cells, obtained 360 days after TCRalphabeta/CD19-depleted stem cell transplant. The receptors originated from a boy in the first two years of life who had a stem cell transplant for acute myeloid leukemia, so the T cells may come from the graft donor.

The sample holds many counts of this clonotype. CDR3 in amino acids: CAILLAGGPYEQYV. In DNA form, the CDR3 reads TGTGCCATCCTCTTAGCGGGGGGGCCCTACGAGCAGTACGTC. The gene calls are TRBV2 and TRBJ2-7; 11 bases are a match to TRBD2. CDR1 SNHLY and CDR2 FYNNEI come from the germline V gene. There are 14 residues in the CDR3. V trimming: 10 bases; J trimming: 2 bases; junction bases outside the gene matches: 7.

This rearrangement joins TRBV27 to TRBJ2-3; D remains ambiguous. Germline assignment: CDR1 MNHEY and CDR2 SMNVEV (reference sequence). The CDR3 extends over 12 amino acids. V dropped 8 bases and J dropped 4 bases, with 10 bases sitting between them. CDR3 nucleotides: TGTGCCAGCGGAACGTCAGCAGATACGCAGTATTTT. The encoded protein is CASGTSADTQYF.

The chain uses TRBV7-9 and TRBJ1-1; weak D call: TRBD1 (5 bases). This CDR3 comprises 18 residues. Germline V gene lookup returns CDR1 SEHNR and CDR2 FQNEAQ (reference sequence). Trimming removed 5 bases at V and 1 base at J, with 23 bases between. CDR3 loop: CASSPGRGSGRSNTEAFF. The CDR3 bases are TGTGCCAGCAGCCCAGGGAGGGGATCCGGAAGGTCGAACACTGAAGCTTTCTTT.

This clonotype was seen only a few times. The chain employs TRBV4-3 and TRBJ2-7, with D possibly being TRBD1 or TRBD2 (6 bases each). Germline CDR1 and CDR2: LGHNA and YSLEER. This CDR3 is built from 15 residues. V gave up 5 bases and J gave up 2 bases, with 16 bases separating them. The CDR3 protein is CASSAVRGAPYEQYF. DNA for the CDR3: TGCGCCAGCAGCGCAGTGAGGGGGGCCCCCTACGAGCAGTACTTC.

This clonotype appeared many times. The chain combines TRBV12-3 or TRBV12-4 with TRBJ2-2, with a tentative D call TRBD2 (5 bases). The germline V and J ends were trimmed by 6 bases and 9 bases, with 14 bases remaining between them. The length of the CDR3 is 13 residues. The CDR3 nucleotides read TGTGCCAGCAGCCATGAAGAGGGCCGGGAGCTGTTTTTT. Its translation: CASSHEEGRELFF.

The chain is built from TRBV6-5 and TRBJ1-1; D remains ambiguous. Trimming took off 2 bases at V and 3 bases at J, with 7 bases between the two ends. CDR3 length equals 13 residues. The germline CDR1 and CDR2 sequences are MNHEY and SVGAGI. CDR3 loop: CASSYNGDTEAFF. Written as DNA, the CDR3 is TGTGCCAGCAGTTACAATGGGGACACTGAAGCTTTCTTT.

This clonotype was seen a handful of times. This rearrangement joins TRBV7-6 to TRBJ2-3; D gene ambiguous. Deletions cut 5 bases from V and 5 bases from J, with 11 bases between. The CDR3 has 13 amino acids. CDR1 and CDR2 from the germline V gene are SGHVS and FNYEAQ. DNA of the CDR3: TGTGCCAGCAGCCCCTACTTGAGAGATACGCAGTATTTT. It is translated as CASSPYLRDTQYF.

This clonotype was seen repeatedly, ten times or more. The chain is built from TRBV7-9 and TRBJ1-1; no definite D call. Looked up from germline, CDR1 is SEHNR and CDR2 is FQNEAQ (reference sequence). V dropped 2 bases and J dropped 1 base, with 17 bases sitting between them. This CDR3 is built from 17 residues. CDR3 region: CASSLWTSPVENTEAFF. In nucleotides, the CDR3 is TGTGCCAGCAGCTTATGGACGTCACCTGTAGAGAACACTGAAGCTTTCTTT.

V and J are TRBV10-3 and TRBJ2-2; tentatively, D is TRBD1 (5 bases). The CDR3 is 15 residues long. Germline lookup yields CDR1 ENHRY and CDR2 SYGVKD. Trimming stripped 1 base from V and 1 base from J, with 7 bases between. The CDR3 loop reads CAISELTENTGELFF. Here the CDR3 DNA reads TGTGCCATCAGTGAGTTGACAGAGAACACCGGGGAGCTGTTTTTT.

At least ten counts were recorded for this clonotype. The chain has TRBV2 and TRBJ1-1; a possible D gene is TRBD1 (5 bases). There are 12 residues in the CDR3. The germline V gene has CDR1 SNHLY and CDR2 FYNNEI. The CDR3 sequence is CVMGPGPPEAFF. CDR3 DNA sequence: TGTGTAATGGGACCGGGCCCACCTGAAGCTTTCTTT.

This clonotype came up many times. The V gene is TRBV29-1, the J gene TRBJ2-7; possible D gene TRBD2, 5 bases. The CDR3 is 17 amino acids. Germline-derived CDR1 and CDR2 are SQVTM and ANQGSEA. The V end was cut by 3 bases, the J end by 4 bases, with 25 bases between. The CDR3 region has the DNA TGCAGCGTTGATAAGAGAACCAGAGGGTTGGACGGGTACGAGCAGTACGTC. It specifies CSVDKRTRGLDGYEQYV.

Only a few counts were recorded for this clonotype. This chain links TRBV20-1 with TRBJ2-1, with D uncertain. Germline V gene sequence: CDR1 DFQATT, CDR2 SNEGSKA (reference sequence). Trimming removed 5 bases from V and 5 bases from J, with 19 bases in between. The CDR3 sequence is 15 residues long. As DNA, the CDR3 is TGCAGTGCTGGTGACTGGGCTACCCTCCACAATGAGCAGTTCTTC. Translated, it gives CSAGDWATLHNEQFF.

The rearrangement uses TRBV11-2 and TRBJ1-3; D is unresolved. V was shortened by 5 bases and J by 4 bases, with 12 bases between the two germline ends. Germline-derived CDR1 and CDR2 are SGHAT and FQNNGV. This CDR3 is 14 amino acids long. Here the CDR3 DNA reads TGTGCCAGCAGCGCTCCACTAAAAGGAAACACCATATATTTT. Its protein product is CASSAPLKGNTIYF.